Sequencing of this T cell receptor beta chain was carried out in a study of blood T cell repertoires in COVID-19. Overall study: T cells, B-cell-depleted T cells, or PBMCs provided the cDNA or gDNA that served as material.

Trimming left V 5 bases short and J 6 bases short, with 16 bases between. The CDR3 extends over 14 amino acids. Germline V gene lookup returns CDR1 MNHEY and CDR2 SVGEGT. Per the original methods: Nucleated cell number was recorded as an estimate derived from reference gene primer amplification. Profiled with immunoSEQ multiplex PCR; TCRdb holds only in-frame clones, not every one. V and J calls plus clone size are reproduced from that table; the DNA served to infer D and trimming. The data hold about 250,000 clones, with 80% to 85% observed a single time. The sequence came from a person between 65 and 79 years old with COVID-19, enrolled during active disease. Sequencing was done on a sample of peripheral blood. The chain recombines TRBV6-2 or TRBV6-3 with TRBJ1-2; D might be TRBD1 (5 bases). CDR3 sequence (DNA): TGTGCCAGCAGTCATCAAGACAGAAAACATGGCTACACCTTC. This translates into CASSHQDRKHGYTF.